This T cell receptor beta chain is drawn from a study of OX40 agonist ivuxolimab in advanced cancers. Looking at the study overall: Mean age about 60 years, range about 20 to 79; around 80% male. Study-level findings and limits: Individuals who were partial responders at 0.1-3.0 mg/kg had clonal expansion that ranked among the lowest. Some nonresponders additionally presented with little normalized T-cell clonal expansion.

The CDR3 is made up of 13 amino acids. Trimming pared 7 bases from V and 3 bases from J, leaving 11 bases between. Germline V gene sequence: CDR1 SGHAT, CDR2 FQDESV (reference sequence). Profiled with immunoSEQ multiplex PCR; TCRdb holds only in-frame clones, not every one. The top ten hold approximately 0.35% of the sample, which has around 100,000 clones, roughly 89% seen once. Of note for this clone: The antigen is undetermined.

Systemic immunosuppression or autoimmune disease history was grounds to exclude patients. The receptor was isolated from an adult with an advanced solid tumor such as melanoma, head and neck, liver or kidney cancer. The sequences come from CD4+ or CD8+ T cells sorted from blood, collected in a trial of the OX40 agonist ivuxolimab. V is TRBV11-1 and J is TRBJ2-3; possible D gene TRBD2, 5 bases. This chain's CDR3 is CASNHPGTDTQYF. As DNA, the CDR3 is TGTGCCAGCAACCACCCGGGGACAGATACGCAGTATTTT.